This T cell receptor (beta chain) was captured in a study of shared clonotypes between healthy human individuals. Germline CDR1 is SGDLS and CDR2 is YYNGEE. V lost 4 bases, J lost 3 bases, and 11 bases lay in between. CDR3 size: 13 residues. Here immunoSEQ multiplex PCR was the method, and the copy in TCRdb shows in-frame clones only, minus some. The data show about 340,000 clones, around 70% seen once. The gene calls are TRBV9 and TRBJ2-7; D not resolved. The receptor was derived from a man aged 25 to 45 in good health. Sequencing used memory CD4+ T cells sorted from blood. Indicated subset: CD45RA-negative fraction. DNA for the CDR3: TGTGCCAGCAGCCCCCGGTGGGGCTACGAGCAGTACTTC. Encoded protein: CASSPRWGYEQYF.